One sample yielded the 20 T cell receptor beta chains listed below, sequenced in a study of blood T cell repertoires in COVID-19. TCRdb keeps only in-frame clones here, not all; method: immunoSEQ multiplex PCR. The profile shows roughly 190,000 clones, about 85% of them singletons. The sequencing input was peripheral blood. These receptors all stem from a man aged 30 to 45 with acute or convalescent COVID-19.

V and J are TRBV28 and TRBJ2-1; 8 bases align to TRBD2. Unmatched junction bases numbered 5, after V lost 7 bases and J lost 0 bases. CDR1 MDHEN and CDR2 SYDVKM come from the germline V gene. The CDR3 totals 15 residues. CDR3 protein: CASTTSGSSYNEQFF. Here the CDR3 DNA reads TGTGCCAGCACCACAAGCGGGAGCTCCTACAATGAGCAGTTCTTC.

The CDR3 reads CASRGTGQGGISSGNTIYF. CDR3 DNA sequence: TGTGCCAGCAGGGGTACGGGACAGGGCGGGATAAGCTCTGGAAACACCATATATTTT. This chain links TRBV7-4 with TRBJ1-3, with 9 positions matching TRBD1. Germline-derived CDR1 and CDR2 are SGHVT and SQSDAQ. V shed 6 bases and J 0 bases; nucleotides not matched to a gene: 15. The length of the CDR3 is 19 residues.

The chain is built from TRBV28 and TRBJ1-6; D might be TRBD1 (5 bases). V lost 4 bases to trimming and J lost 3 bases, with 10 bases between them. CDR1 MDHEN and CDR2 SYDVKM come from the germline V gene. The CDR3 has 15 amino acids. The CDR3 loop reads CASSSGRDYNSPLHF. Here the CDR3 DNA reads TGTGCCAGCAGTTCGGGCAGGGACTATAATTCACCCCTCCACTTT.

The rearrangement links TRBV10-2 to TRBJ2-7; 7 bases line up with TRBD1. Germline V gives CDR1 WSHSY, CDR2 SAAADI. CDR3 length equals 13 residues. V was pared by 7 bases and J by 2 bases, with 5 bases of the junction left unmatched. CDR3 loop: CASIDREPYEQYF. CDR3 sequence (DNA): TGCGCCAGCATCGACAGGGAACCCTACGAGCAGTACTTC.

The rearrangement links TRBV6-5 to TRBJ2-3, with a tentative D call TRBD1 (6 bases). Per the germline V gene, CDR1 is MNHEY and CDR2 is SVGAGI. The length of the CDR3 is 15 residues. Trimming stripped 6 bases from V and 1 base from J, with 14 bases between. In nucleotides, the CDR3 is TGTGCCAGCAGGTGGGACAACCGGCGCACAGATACGCAGTATTTT. This codes for CASRWDNRRTDTQYF.

This rearrangement joins TRBV6-1 to TRBJ2-6; 10 nucleotides line up with TRBD1. Germline CDR1 reads MNHNS; CDR2 reads SASEGT. The junction had 6 bases not matched to a gene; V was cut back by 4 bases and J by 0 bases. This CDR3 has 18 residues. The CDR3 loop reads CASSVDRGIFSGANVLTF. Here the CDR3 DNA reads TGTGCCAGCAGTGTGGACAGGGGGATCTTCTCTGGGGCCAACGTCCTGACTTTC.

This clone was counted a few times. The sample has other DNA sequences that encode this CDR3 too. The chain joins TRBV9 to TRBJ1-6; TRBD1 aligns across 7 bases. This CDR3 is built from 15 residues. CDR1 and CDR2 (germline): SGDLS, YYNGEE. The junction had 5 bases not matched to a gene; V was cut back by 5 bases and J by 3 bases. The CDR3 nucleotides are TGTGCCAGCAGTACAGGGGATAGCTATAATTCACCCCTCCACTTT. It codes for CASSTGDSYNSPLHF. Full variable domain (remainder filled in from reference TRBV9 and TRBJ1-6): DSGVTQTPKHLITATGQRVTLRCSPRSGDLSVYWYQQSLDQGLQFLIQYYNGEERAKGNILERFSAQQFPDLHSELNLSSLELGDSALYFCASSTGDSYNSPLHFGNGTRLTVT.

The rearrangement links TRBV4-1 to TRBJ2-1; D is ambiguous. V was trimmed by 4 bases and J by 0 bases, leaving 10 bases between them. The CDR3 runs 15 residues. CDR1 and CDR2 (germline): MGHRA, YSYEKL. The CDR3 DNA follows: TGCGCCAGCAGCCCAGGCCTGATCTCCTACAATGAGCAGTTCTTC. It specifies CASSPGLISYNEQFF.

The J gene is TRBJ2-5, the V gene TRBV14; 8 bases are a match to TRBD1. CDR1 and CDR2 from the germline V gene are SGHDN and FVKESK. V was clipped by 4 bases and J by 2 bases; unmatched bases: 6. The CDR3 is 15 amino acids. The CDR3 DNA reads as TGTGCCAGCAGCCGATGGACAGGGTCTCAAGAGACCCAGTACTTC. It yields the protein CASSRWTGSQETQYF.

The chain has TRBV20-1 and TRBJ1-1; D unclear. The V end was cut by 6 bases, the J end by 1 base, with 6 bases between. In germline, CDR1 is DFQATT, CDR2 SNEGSKA (reference sequence). CDR3 length: 11 amino acids. The CDR3 nucleotides read TGCAGTGCCCACAAGAACACTGAAGCTTTCTTT. This sequence encodes CSAHKNTEAFF.

The chain is built from TRBV20-1 and TRBJ1-4; the D gene is possibly TRBD1 (6 bases). The V gene's germline CDR1 is DFQATT and CDR2 SNEGSKA (reference sequence). With 3 bases removed from V and 4 bases from J, the gap between germline ends came to 12 bases. CDR3 length: 14 amino acids. CDR3 in amino acids: CSASYRAFNEKLFF. The CDR3 nucleotides are TGCAGTGCTAGTTACAGGGCGTTTAATGAAAAACTGTTTTTT.

This clone was recorded only once. The genes are TRBV29-1 and TRBJ1-5; 9 nucleotides match TRBD1. Germline CDR1 reads SQVTM; CDR2 reads ANQGSEA. The CDR3 is made up of 14 amino acids. V lost 6 bases to trimming and J lost 5 bases; unmatched junction nucleotides: 8. Written as DNA, the CDR3 is TGCAGCGTCATCACACAGGGGGCAGATCAGCCCCAGCATTTT. This translates into CSVITQGADQPQHF.

This clone was picked up one time. The chain combines TRBV10-3 with TRBJ1-3; unclear D gene. The CDR3 has 14 amino acids. Trimming removed 7 bases at V and 1 base at J, with 11 bases between. Per the germline V gene, CDR1 is ENHRY and CDR2 is SYGVKD. In nucleotides, the CDR3 is TGTGCCATCACTAGAGATCCGTCTGGAAACACCATATATTTT. Its protein product is CAITRDPSGNTIYF.

Here the CDR3 DNA reads TGTGCCAGCAGTTTGAGACAGGGAGGCGAGCAGTACTTC. Encoded protein: CASSLRQGGEQYF. The V call is TRBV2, the J call TRBJ2-7; TRBD1 is a possible D gene (7 bases). Trimming took off 5 bases at V and 6 bases at J, with 14 bases between the two ends. Germline values: CDR1 SNHLY, CDR2 FYNNEI. The CDR3 loop spans 13 amino acids.

The chain links TRBV11-2 to TRBJ2-2, with a tentative D call TRBD2 (5 bases). The CDR3 totals 16 residues. Per the germline V gene, CDR1 is SGHAT and CDR2 is FQNNGV. V gave up 1 base and J gave up 6 bases, with 15 bases separating them. CDR3 region: CASSLVFGGSPGELFF. CDR3 DNA: TGTGCCAGCAGCTTAGTTTTTGGTGGGAGTCCCGGGGAGCTGTTTTTT.

The rearrangement links TRBV27 to TRBJ2-7, with D unresolved. Germline-derived CDR1 and CDR2 are MNHEY and SMNVEV (reference sequence). This CDR3 has 15 amino acids. V was cut by 5 bases and J by 3 bases, with 17 bases left in between. CDR3 sequence: CASSLKHLSFYEQYF. CDR3 in DNA: TGTGCCAGCAGTCTCAAACACCTTTCCTTCTACGAGCAGTACTTC.

The chain employs TRBV18 and TRBJ1-1; D ambiguous. The CDR3 runs to 13 residues. Germline loops: CDR1 KGHSH, CDR2 LQKENI. The V end lost 4 bases, the J end lost 5 bases, and 11 bases lay between the germline ends. The CDR3 here is CASSRLIDTEAFF. In nucleotides, the CDR3 is TGTGCCAGCTCACGACTTATTGATACTGAAGCTTTCTTT.

This chain uses TRBV6-5 with TRBJ2-1; possibly TRBD2 for D (5 bases). This CDR3 comprises 14 residues. CDR1 and CDR2 (germline): MNHEY, SVGAGI. V was trimmed by 5 bases and J by 10 bases, leaving 18 bases between them. The CDR3 reads CASSLRALEAEQFF. The CDR3 DNA follows: TGTGCCAGCAGTCTCCGGGCCCTGGAGGCCGAGCAGTTCTTC.

The rearrangement joins TRBV2 to TRBJ2-7; D is possibly TRBD1 (6 bases). The V and J ends lost 7 bases and 3 bases respectively, with 13 bases between them. This CDR3 has 13 amino acids. CDR1 is SNHLY, CDR2 FYNNEI, per germline. The CDR3 region has the DNA TGTGCCAGCATTAAGGACAGACACTACGAGCAGTACTTC. Its protein product is CASIKDRHYEQYF.

The rearrangement links TRBV3-1 (or the pseudogene TRBV3-2) to TRBJ2-7, with 7 positions matching TRBD2. The junction had 3 bases not matched to a gene; V was cut back by 2 bases and J by 2 bases. This CDR3 region has 14 residues. Germline V gene lookup returns CDR1 LGHDT and CDR2 YNNKEL (reference sequence). CDR3 sequence: CASSQSGATYEQYF. The CDR3, as DNA: TGTGCCAGCAGCCAAAGCGGGGCCACCTACGAGCAGTACTTC.